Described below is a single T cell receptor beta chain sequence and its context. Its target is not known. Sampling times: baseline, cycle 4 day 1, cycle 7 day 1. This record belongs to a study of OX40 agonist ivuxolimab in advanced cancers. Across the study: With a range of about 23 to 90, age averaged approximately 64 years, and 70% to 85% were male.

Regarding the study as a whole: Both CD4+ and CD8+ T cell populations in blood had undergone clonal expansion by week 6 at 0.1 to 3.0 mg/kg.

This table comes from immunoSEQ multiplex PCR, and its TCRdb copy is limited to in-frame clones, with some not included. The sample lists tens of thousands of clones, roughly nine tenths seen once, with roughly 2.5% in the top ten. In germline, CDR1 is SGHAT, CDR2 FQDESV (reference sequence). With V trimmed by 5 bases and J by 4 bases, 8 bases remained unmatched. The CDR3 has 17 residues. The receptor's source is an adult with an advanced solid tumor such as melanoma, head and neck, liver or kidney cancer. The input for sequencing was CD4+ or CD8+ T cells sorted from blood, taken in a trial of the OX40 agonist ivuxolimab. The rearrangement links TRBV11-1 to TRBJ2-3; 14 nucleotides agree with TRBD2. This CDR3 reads CASSPGGLAGVADTQYF. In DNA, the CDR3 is TGTGCCAGCAGCCCCGGGGGACTAGCGGGAGTAGCAGATACGCAGTATTTT.